This entry describes one TCR beta chain. These data are taken from a study of T cell changes during pregnancy in multiple sclerosis. Using immunoSEQ multiplex PCR, the repertoire was profiled, and TCRdb retains in-frame clones only, with some absent. Of more than 85,000 clones in the sample, over 85% are singletons; the top ten hold 1.2% to 1.5%. This CDR3 contains 15 residues. The V and J ends lost 8 bases and 3 bases, in that order; junction bases with no gene match: 6. Germline loops: CDR1 SNHLY, CDR2 FYNNEI. The chain joins TRBV2 to TRBJ2-7; the match to TRBD2 covers 14 bases. Source: peripheral blood, taken in the third trimester of pregnancy. The TCR originated in a female donor in good health, enrolled as a control in a pregnancy study. CDR3 in amino acids: CASLGTSGSSYEQYF. In DNA, the CDR3 is TGTGCCAGCTTAGGGACTAGCGGGAGTAGCTACGAGCAGTACTTC.